This T cell receptor beta chain was recovered during a study of blood T cells in healthy people across ages. As to this clonotype: Its antigen is currently unknown. The junction and the germline gene differ at one end; a read error may be behind it.

With a J-beta primer mix and a sample-barcoded 5' primer, a second PCR ran 7 to 11 cycles. Any given sample supplied a minimum of 2.5 million CDR3-containing paired-end reads. TCRdb reanalysed the 5' RACE reads using MiXCR and keeps one entry per CDR3 protein. Of roughly 830,000 distinct CDR3 sequences in the sample, around 62% were seen once. Germline V gives CDR1 SEHNR, CDR2 FQNEAQ (reference sequence). The CDR3 has 15 residues. Donor samples were obtained from healthy Caucasian individuals from Russia, aged about 6 to 90. Overall study results and limits: Leaving the PBMCs unsorted stopped any conclusive comparison of naive versus antigen-experienced cells. Naive T cell percentage and TCR beta diversity correlated strongly.

Specimen: blood. The sequence was collected from a man aged 25-45 years in good health. The chain uses TRBV7-9 and TRBJ2-3, with 8 bases identical to TRBD2. The CDR3 loop reads CARSPTAGGADTQYF. CDR3 in DNA: TGTGCCCGCAGCCCCACCGCGGGGGGCGCAGATACGCAGTATTTT.